These T cell receptor beta chains were read from a single sample in a study of Graves' ophthalmopathy and Graves' hyperthyroidism. TCRdb independently ran MiXCR on the multiplex PCR reads; one entry per CDR3 protein. The data contain approximately 700,000 distinct CDR3 sequences, 35% to 50% of them seen just once; the ten biggest clones take up 35% to 55%. The sequenced sample consisted of peripheral blood. The receptor set was obtained from an adult man with Graves' ophthalmopathy. Each CDR3 is given with its conserved first and last residue. The D gene is left open where the match is weak. Size values are once, few and many counts, or a class for expanded clones, and some rows have none.

v_call	j_call	clone_size	d_call	cdr3_nt	cdr3_aa
TRBV25-1	TRBJ2-7	few	NA	TGTGCCAGCAGTTACGGGGAAAACTACGAGCAGTACTTC	CASSYGENYEQYF
TRBV10-3	TRBJ1-1	many	NA	TGTGCCATCAGGTTGGAGGGTTTGAACACTGAAGCTTTCTTT	CAIRLEGLNTEAFF
TRBV10-3	TRBJ1-3	NA	NA	TGTGCCATCAGTGAATCCTACGGAAACACCATACATTTT	CAISESYGNTIHF
TRBV7-9	TRBJ1-6	NA	TRBD1	TGTGCCAGCAGCCGGGACAGCCAGTCACCCCTCCACTTT	CASSRDSQSPLHF
TRBV19	TRBJ1-2	many	NA	TGTGCCAGCGAATCCGGCTATGGCTACACCTTC	CASESGYGYTF
TRBV14	TRBJ2-7	NA	NA	TGTGCCAGCAGCCAGGACGTCGGCCCGGGGGAGCAGTACTTC	CASSQDVGPGEQYF
TRBV2	TRBJ2-5	many	NA	TGTGCCAGCAGTGAAGAATCGAGGGCTGAGACCCAGTACTTC	CASSEESRAETQYF
TRBV20-1	TRBJ1-1	many	NA	TGCAGTGCCCTAAAGGGGGAAACTGAAGCTTTCTTT	CSALKGETEAFF
TRBV25-1	TRBJ2-7	NA	TRBD1	TGTGCCAGCAGCTTACGGGACAGGGGGTTTAAGCAGTACTTC	CASSLRDRGFKQYF
TRBV7-9	TRBJ2-7	few	NA	TGTGCCAGCAGGGCAGTTGGGGGAAAGCGGGAGCAGTACTTC	CASRAVGGKREQYF